The 30 T cell receptor beta chains below were found in one sample sequenced in a study of blood T cell repertoires in COVID-19. Data came from immunoSEQ multiplex PCR; TCRdb stores just in-frame clones and leaves some out. This table holds 130,000 or so clones, about 83% found once. Sequencing input: peripheral blood. The receptors come from a woman between 50 and 59 years old with acute or convalescent COVID-19.

The chain links TRBV6-5 to TRBJ2-5, with 7 bases matching TRBD1. Per germline, CDR1 MNHEY and CDR2 SVGAGI. The CDR3 is 15 residues long. Unmatched junction bases numbered 9, after V lost 6 bases and J lost 2 bases. The CDR3 protein is CASRNTGAAQETQYF. DNA for the CDR3: TGTGCCAGCAGAAATACAGGGGCAGCACAAGAGACCCAGTACTTC.

This clone was found once. The rearrangement joins TRBV24-1 to TRBJ1-2; D unresolved. Per germline, CDR1 KGHDR and CDR2 SFDVKD. This CDR3 region has 14 residues. Trimming shortened V by 1 base and J by 2 bases, and 7 bases separated the two germline ends. The CDR3 region has the DNA TGTGCCACCAGTGATTTTCCCCTCAACTATGGCTACACCTTC. Residues: CATSDFPLNYGYTF.

The chain employs TRBV10-3 and TRBJ1-1, with 7 bases that match TRBD1. With 10 bases clipped from V and 5 bases from J, the junction kept 7 bases outside the gene matches. Germline loops: CDR1 ENHRY, CDR2 SYGVKD. This CDR3 is built from 12 residues. For the CDR3, the DNA is TGTGCCACCGACAGGGATGGTACTGAAGCTTTCTTT. Protein sequence: CATDRDGTEAFF.

The J gene is TRBJ2-6, the V gene TRBV27, with a weak D call TRBD2 (5 bases). Germline V CDR1 and CDR2: MNHEY, SMNVEV (reference sequence). This CDR3 is 17 amino acids long. The ends were cut back, 2 bases at V and 0 bases at J, with 11 bases in the middle. CDR3 in amino acids: CASSLAGLDSGANVLTF. The CDR3 coding sequence is TGTGCCAGCAGTTTAGCAGGACTCGACTCTGGGGCCAACGTCCTGACTTTC.

This chain connects TRBV9 to TRBJ2-1, with 11 bases matching TRBD2. V shed 1 base and J 10 bases; nucleotides not matched to a gene: 10. Germline V CDR1 and CDR2: SGDLS, YYNGEE. The CDR3 has 16 residues. CDR3 amino acids: CASSVLSSGRAGEQFF. The CDR3, as DNA: TGTGCCAGCAGCGTATTGAGTAGCGGGAGGGCCGGAGAGCAGTTCTTC.

The rearrangement uses TRBV4-1 and TRBJ1-1, with no clear D. V lost 5 bases, J lost 3 bases, and 10 bases lay in between. CDR1 is MGHRA and CDR2 is YSYEKL in the germline V gene. CDR3 length: 13 amino acids. The CDR3 spells CASSSRRDTEAFF. The CDR3 DNA follows: TGCGCCAGCAGCTCACGACGGGACACTGAAGCTTTCTTT.

The chain employs TRBV19 and TRBJ1-1, with D possibly matching TRBD1 (5 bases). Trimming shortened V by 5 bases and J by 1 base, and 14 bases separated the two germline ends. Germline loops: CDR1 LNHDA, CDR2 SQIVND (reference sequence). The CDR3 runs to 15 residues. DNA of the CDR3: TGTGCCAGTAGTTTTAGACGGGGGGGGAACACTGAAGCTTTCTTT. Its translation is CASSFRRGGNTEAFF.

V gene TRBV4-1 combines with J gene TRBJ1-1, with D perhaps TRBD1 (6 bases). The germline V and J ends were trimmed by 0 bases and 4 bases, with 9 bases remaining between them. Germline loops: CDR1 MGHRA, CDR2 YSYEKL. The CDR3 extends over 14 amino acids. The CDR3 DNA follows: TGCGCCAGCAGCCAAGAACAGGGTTTCACTGAAGCTTTCTTT. Amino acid sequence: CASSQEQGFTEAFF.

This sequence joins TRBV5-1 and TRBJ2-7, with a possible D match to TRBD1 (5 bases). Looked up from germline, CDR1 is SGHRS and CDR2 is YFSETQ. The V end lost 0 bases, the J end lost 7 bases, and 23 bases lay between the germline ends. The CDR3 consists of 17 residues. The DNA of the CDR3 is TGCGCCAGCAGCTTGGTTTTTGGGGCGCGATCCGTGGAGGAGCAGTACTTC. This encodes CASSLVFGARSVEEQYF.

The chain couples TRBV19 to TRBJ2-2, with 11 nucleotides matching TRBD1. CDR3 size: 17 residues. V was clipped by 5 bases and J by 7 bases; unmatched bases: 12. Germline V CDR1 and CDR2: LNHDA, SQIVND (reference sequence). The CDR3 reads CASSRAGTGGSVGELFF. The CDR3 coding sequence is TGTGCCAGTAGTCGAGCCGGGACAGGGGGGTCTGTCGGGGAGCTGTTTTTT. The full variable domain, its missing parts supplied by reference TRBV19 and TRBJ2-2, is DGGITQSPKYLFRKEGQNVTLSCEQNLNHDAMYWYRQDPGQGLRLIYYSQIVNDFQKGDIAEGYSVSREKKESFPLTVTSAQKNPTAFYLCASSRAGTGGSVGELFFGEGSRLTVL.

The CDR3 protein is CASSFEGAQGYTF. The CDR3 DNA reads TGCGCCAGCAGCTTTGAGGGCGCGCAGGGCTACACCTTC. This chain connects TRBV5-1 to TRBJ1-2; no reliable D call. The length of the CDR3 is 13 residues. Trimming cost V 2 bases and J 8 bases, with 13 bases left between them. Germline V CDR1 and CDR2: SGHRS, YFSETQ.

The V and J genes are TRBV4-2 and TRBJ2-3; 8 positions match TRBD2. The V segment lost 0 bases and the J segment 6 bases; nucleotides outside the gene matches: 8. Germline V lookup: CDR1 LGHNA, CDR2 YNFKEQ. There are 16 residues in the CDR3. CDR3 in DNA: TGTGCCAGCAGCCAAGAACCAGCGGGAGTTTCCGATACGCAGTATTTT. Its translation is CASSQEPAGVSDTQYF.

The chain employs TRBV28 and TRBJ1-5, with D unclear. V lost 5 bases and J lost 13, with 15 bases in between. The CDR3 consists of 12 residues. CDR1 and CDR2 from the germline V gene are MDHEN and SYDVKM. CDR3 DNA: TGTGCCAGCAGTCCCCAGCGGGTCAAACAGCATTTT. Translating it yields CASSPQRVKQHF.

The V gene is TRBV9, the J gene TRBJ1-2; D not certain. Between the trimmed V and J ends, which lost 3 bases and 2 bases, there was a span of 5 bases. Germline loops: CDR1 SGDLS, CDR2 YYNGEE. This CDR3 comprises 12 residues. In nucleotides, the CDR3 is TGTGCCAGCAGCGGAACAAACTATGGCTACACCTTC. Translated: CASSGTNYGYTF. The full variable domain, its missing parts supplied by reference TRBV9 and TRBJ1-2, is DSGVTQTPKHLITATGQRVTLRCSPRSGDLSVYWYQQSLDQGLQFLIQYYNGEERAKGNILERFSAQQFPDLHSELNLSSLELGDSALYFCASSGTNYGYTFGSGTRLTVV.

The V gene is TRBV9, the J gene TRBJ1-6; no clear D gene. The CDR3 loop spans 14 amino acids. Germline values: CDR1 SGDLS, CDR2 YYNGEE. V was trimmed by 3 bases and J by 10 bases, leaving 14 bases between them. In nucleotides, the CDR3 is TGTGCCAGCAGCGGCCTAACGGGTGCGTCACCCCTCCACTTT. The encoded protein is CASSGLTGASPLHF.

The chain is built from TRBV4-3 and TRBJ1-5; D gene unclear. Germline V gene sequence: CDR1 LGHNA, CDR2 YSLEER. V was shortened by 0 bases and J by 0 bases, with 9 bases between the two germline ends. This CDR3 contains 16 residues. The DNA of the CDR3 is TGCGCCAGCAGCCAAGAGTTGAGATATAGCAATCAGCCCCAGCATTTT. Translation: CASSQELRYSNQPQHF.

The CDR3 DNA follows: TGTGCCAGCAGTCACAGGTACCCTAAGACGGGCTACACCTTC. This gives the protein CASSHRYPKTGYTF. The chain links TRBV27 to TRBJ1-2; TRBD1 might be the D (5 bases). The CDR3 is 14 amino acids. Trimming left V 5 bases short and J 8 bases short, with 18 bases between. The germline V gene has CDR1 MNHEY and CDR2 SMNVEV (reference sequence).

In this sample, this clone turned up a few times. The chain employs TRBV21-1 and TRBJ1-4. TRBV21-1 is a pseudogene. This CDR3 region has 15 residues. The CDR3 DNA sequence: TGTGCCAGCAGCAAAGGAGCTACAACTAATGAAAAACTGTTTTTT. Translation: CASSKGATTNEKLFF.

The rearrangement uses TRBV7-9 and TRBJ2-4; TRBD1 matches at 11 bases. V gave up 4 bases and J gave up 0 bases; unmatched junction bases: 8. Per the germline V gene, CDR1 is SEHNR and CDR2 is FQNEAQ (reference sequence). CDR3 size: 18 residues. This chain's CDR3 is CASSYRTGGPLAKNIQYF. The CDR3 bases are TGTGCCAGCAGCTACCGGACAGGGGGCCCTCTAGCCAAAAACATTCAGTACTTC.

The genes are TRBV7-2 and TRBJ1-1; D is possibly TRBD1 (6 bases). The CDR3 loop spans 15 amino acids. The germline gives CDR1 SGHTA, CDR2 FQGNSA. V was clipped by 0 bases and J by 0 bases, with 8 bases between them. The CDR3 sequence is CASSLAAGVNTEAFF. The DNA for the CDR3 is TGTGCCAGCAGCTTAGCGGCAGGGGTGAACACTGAAGCTTTCTTT.

This CDR3 reads CASSESGGSGSRGAYNEQFF. In DNA, the CDR3 is TGCGCCAGCAGCGAATCCGGCGGGAGTGGATCGAGGGGGGCCTACAATGAGCAGTTCTTC. The chain is built from TRBV5-1 and TRBJ2-1, with D tentatively TRBD2 (7 bases). V lost 4 bases and J lost 2, with 28 bases in between. The CDR3 sequence is 20 residues long. CDR1 and CDR2 from the germline V gene are SGHRS and YFSETQ.

The chain carries TRBV5-5 and TRBJ1-5; D remains unclear. CDR1 is SGHKS and CDR2 is YYEKEE in the germline V gene (reference sequence). This CDR3 has 15 amino acids. Trimming took 4 bases from V and 5 from J, leaving 16 bases between them. The CDR3 coding sequence is TGTGCCAGCAGCCGGGATCCCTTAAGTTATCAGCCCCAGCATTTT. Protein product: CASSRDPLSYQPQHF.

This chain uses TRBV19 with TRBJ2-3, with 12 bases that match TRBD2. V shed 3 bases and J 6 bases; nucleotides not matched to a gene: 4. The germline gives CDR1 LNHDA, CDR2 SQIVND (reference sequence). CDR3 length: 15 amino acids. The CDR3 region has the DNA TGTGCCAGTAGTATGACTAGCGGGAGTTTGGATACGCAGTATTTT. Translating it yields CASSMTSGSLDTQYF.

A single count supports this clone. The rearrangement uses TRBV9 and TRBJ2-1; possibly TRBD2 for D (6 bases). Deletions cut 0 bases from V and 9 bases from J, with 19 bases between. The length of the CDR3 is 16 residues. Germline lookup yields CDR1 SGDLS and CDR2 YYNGEE. CDR3 DNA: TGTGCCAGCAGCGTAGCCGAGTGGGGGGACCAATTTGAGCAGTTCTTC. The encoded protein is CASSVAEWGDQFEQFF.

There are a few counts of this clone. The chain is built from TRBV24-1 and TRBJ2-3; 8 bases match TRBD2. This CDR3 is built from 14 residues. Germline V gene sequence: CDR1 KGHDR, CDR2 SFDVKD. The V gene end was trimmed by 3 bases and the J gene end by 5 bases; junction bases not matched to a gene: 3. The CDR3 sequence: CATSDNGRGDTQYF. The DNA of the CDR3 is TGTGCCACCAGTGATAACGGGAGGGGAGATACGCAGTATTTT.

The chain couples TRBV11-2 to TRBJ2-3; 9 bases match TRBD2. Unmatched junction bases numbered 8, after V lost 6 bases and J lost 4 bases. The CDR3 covers 15 residues. Germline V gene lookup returns CDR1 SGHAT and CDR2 FQNNGV. The CDR3 reads CASSGAGGSPDTQYF. The CDR3 nucleotides are TGTGCCAGCAGTGGAGCGGGAGGCTCACCAGATACGCAGTATTTT.

J is TRBJ2-7 and V is TRBV7-8, with 11 bases matching TRBD1. Germline CDR1 and CDR2: SGHVS and FQNEAQ. The junction had 5 bases not matched to a gene; V was cut back by 5 bases and J by 2 bases. This CDR3 region has 15 residues. The CDR3 DNA reads TGTGCCAGCAGCGCCGGACAGGGGGCGACCTACGAGCAGTACTTC. Residues: CASSAGQGATYEQYF.

J is TRBJ2-1 and V is TRBV18; TRBD2 agrees at 12 bases. The CDR3 has 15 amino acids. Germline V gene data show CDR1 as KGHSH and CDR2 as LQKENI. Germline trimming cut 4 bases from V and 9 bases from J; bases unmatched to any gene: 7. In DNA, the CDR3 is TGTGCCAGCTCACAGCGACTAGCGGGGGAGGGTGAGCAGTTCTTC. This codes for CASSQRLAGEGEQFF.

The J gene is TRBJ1-1, the V gene TRBV13; a weak D match, TRBD1 (5 bases). V was cut by 3 bases and J by 7 bases, with 9 bases left in between. The length of the CDR3 is 12 residues. Germline lookup yields CDR1 PRHDT and CDR2 FYEKMQ (reference sequence). CDR3 region: CASSFTGVEAFF. The CDR3 nucleotides read TGTGCCAGCAGCTTCACGGGGGTTGAAGCTTTCTTT.

The V call is TRBV9, the J call TRBJ2-1; 9 bases are a match to TRBD2. V was pared by 4 bases and J by 3 bases, with 8 bases of the junction left unmatched. Germline-derived CDR1 and CDR2 are SGDLS and YYNGEE. The CDR3 is 16 residues long. CDR3 region: CASSPRLAAFYNEQFF. The DNA for the CDR3 is TGTGCCAGCAGCCCAAGACTAGCGGCCTTCTACAATGAGCAGTTCTTC.